The rows below give T cell receptor beta chains drawn from one sample of a study of cytomegalovirus exposure and HLA in healthy donors. Measured with immunoSEQ multiplex PCR; TCRdb has only the in-frame clones, and not every one. The data show just over 200,000 clones, 82% seen once. Input material: PBMCs. The receptor set was obtained from a woman aged 35 to 49 in good health and CMV-seronegative. Each CDR3 is given with its conserved first and last residue. D genes are given only for firm matches. Size is omitted from some rows. Given values are once, few, many or a class for expanded clones.

cdr3_aa cdr3_nt v_call d_call clone_size j_call
CASRNYDTQYF TGTGCCAGCAGAAACTATGATACGCAGTATTTT TRBV7-9 . once TRBJ2-3
CASSIGDSTYEQYF TGTGCCAGTAGTATCGGGGACAGCACCTACGAGCAGTACTTC TRBV19 TRBD1 . TRBJ2-7
CASSPGTSGTDEQFF TGCGCCAGCAGCCCGGGGACTAGCGGGACGGATGAGCAGTTCTTC TRBV5-1 TRBD2 . TRBJ2-1
CASSFPGLGVDEQFF TGCGCCAGCAGCTTCCCGGGACTAGGGGTCGATGAGCAGTTCTTC TRBV5-1 TRBD2 . TRBJ2-1
CASSQEVQGSYNEQFF TGTGCCAGCAGCCAAGAAGTTCAGGGCTCTTACAATGAGCAGTTCTTC TRBV4-2 . . TRBJ2-1
CATSIGTVGNQPQHF TGTGCCACCAGCATTGGGACAGTCGGGAATCAGCCCCAGCATTTT TRBV15 TRBD1 . TRBJ1-5
CASSLYGSSYNEQFF TGTGCCAGCAGCTTGTACGGGAGCTCCTACAATGAGCAGTTCTTC TRBV7-3 . . TRBJ2-1
CASSLRSAGGTEAFF TGTGCCAGCAGCTTAAGGTCCGCCGGGGGCACTGAAGCTTTCTTT TRBV7-9 . . TRBJ1-1
CASSLGWGQSNEKLFF TGTGCCAGCAGTTTAGGCTGGGGACAGTCTAATGAAAAACTGTTTTTT TRBV27 TRBD1 . TRBJ1-4
CASKRDMGRAGELFF TGTGCCAGCAAACGGGACATGGGGCGGGCCGGGGAGCTGTTTTTT TRBV2 . . TRBJ2-2
CASYGPDRGQSEKLFF TGTGCCAGTTACGGGCCCGACAGGGGGCAATCGGAGAAGCTGTTTTTT TRBV19 TRBD1 . TRBJ2-2
CASSLEGQVHEQYF TGTGCCAGCAGCTTAGAAGGACAGGTCCACGAGCAGTACTTC TRBV7-8 TRBD1 . TRBJ2-7
CASRRLEVDNEQFF TGTGCCAGCCGAAGGCTAGAGGTCGACAATGAGCAGTTCTTC TRBV27 . . TRBJ2-1
CAWRHRTFYGYTF TGTGCCTGGAGGCACAGAACCTTCTATGGCTACACCTTC TRBV30 . . TRBJ1-2
CASSSGQVANEKLFF TGTGCCAGCAGCTCCGGACAGGTGGCTAATGAAAAACTGTTTTTT TRBV11-2 TRBD1 few TRBJ1-4
CASSFDRDYEQYF TGCGCCAGCAGCTTTGACCGGGACTACGAGCAGTACTTC TRBV4-1 . . TRBJ2-7
CASSSPLRRGLAGGRTDTQYF TGTGCCAGCAGCTCCCCCCTCCGCCGGGGACTAGCGGGAGGGAGGACAGATACGCAGTATTTT TRBV27 TRBD2 . TRBJ2-3
CASRLTQSSYEQYF TGTGCCAGCAGGCTAACTCAAAGCTCCTACGAGCAGTACTTC TRBV7-2 . . TRBJ2-7